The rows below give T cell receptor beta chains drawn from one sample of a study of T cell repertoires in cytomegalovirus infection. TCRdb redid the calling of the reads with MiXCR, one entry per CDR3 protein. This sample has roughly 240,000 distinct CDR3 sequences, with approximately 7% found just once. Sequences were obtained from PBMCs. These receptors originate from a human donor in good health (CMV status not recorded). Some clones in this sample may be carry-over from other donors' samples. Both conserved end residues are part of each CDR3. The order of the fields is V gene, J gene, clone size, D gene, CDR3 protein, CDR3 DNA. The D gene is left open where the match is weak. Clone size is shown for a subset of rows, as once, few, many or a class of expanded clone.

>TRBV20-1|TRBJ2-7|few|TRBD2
CSTQAAGVSYEQYF
TGCAGTACACAGGCAGCGGGGGTTTCCTACGAGCAGTACTTC
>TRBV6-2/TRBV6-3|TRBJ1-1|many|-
CASSYAGVEAFF
TGTGCCAGCAGTTATGCGGGGGTTGAAGCTTTCTTT
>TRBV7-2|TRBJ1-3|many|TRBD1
CASSLGQVSGNTIYF
TGTGCCAGCAGCCTGGGACAGGTCTCTGGAAACACCATATATTTT
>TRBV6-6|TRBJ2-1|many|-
CASREVIDEQFF
TGTGCCAGCAGAGAGGTTATCGATGAGCAGTTCTTC
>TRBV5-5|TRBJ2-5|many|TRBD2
CASLRGGQETQYF
TGTGCCAGCTTGCGGGGGGGCCAAGAGACCCAGTACTTC
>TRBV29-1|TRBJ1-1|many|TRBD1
CSVSKGTGNTEAFF
TGCAGCGTCAGCAAGGGGACAGGGAACACTGAAGCTTTCTTT
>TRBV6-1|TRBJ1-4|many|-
CASRLLHGATNEKLFF
TGTGCCAGCAGATTATTACACGGGGCAACTAATGAAAAACTGTTTTTT
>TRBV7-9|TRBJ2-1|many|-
CASTNRDKGPNEQFF
TGTGCCAGCACCAACCGGGACAAGGGTCCCAATGAGCAGTTCTTC
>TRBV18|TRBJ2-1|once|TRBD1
CASSPETGVVNKQFF
TGTGCCAGCTCACCAGAGACAGGGGTTGTCAATAAGCAGTTCTTC
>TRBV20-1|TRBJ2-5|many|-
CSARWSEETQYF
TGCAGTGCTAGATGGAGCGAAGAGACCCAGTACTTC
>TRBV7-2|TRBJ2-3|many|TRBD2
CASSLSSGSTDTQYF
TGTGCCAGCAGCTTATCTAGCGGGTCCACAGATACGCAGTATTTT
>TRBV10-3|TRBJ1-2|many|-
CAAGTVSSENYGYTF
TGTGCCGCCGGGACTGTCTCCTCGGAAAACTATGGCTACACCTTC
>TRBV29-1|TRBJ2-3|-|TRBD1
CSAEGATDTQYF
TGCAGCGCTGAGGGGGCGACAGATACGCAGTATTTT
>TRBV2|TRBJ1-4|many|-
CASSNWEKLFF
TGTGCCAGCAGTAATTGGGAAAAACTGTTTTTT
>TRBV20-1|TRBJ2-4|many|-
CSAGGEWLAKNIQYF
TGCAGTGCTGGTGGAGAATGGCTAGCCAAAAACATTCAGTACTTC
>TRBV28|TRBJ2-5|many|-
CASKAQARTQYF
TGTGCCAGCAAAGCACAGGCACGGACCCAGTACTTC
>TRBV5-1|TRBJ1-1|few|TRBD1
CASTLGRQGTNTEAFF
TGCGCCAGCACCTTAGGGAGACAGGGGACGAACACTGAAGCTTTCTTT
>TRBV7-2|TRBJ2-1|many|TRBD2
CASSFSGGANNEQFF
TGTGCCAGCAGCTTCAGCGGGGGGGCTAACAATGAGCAGTTCTTC
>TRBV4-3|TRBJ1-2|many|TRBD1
CASSHSGDSYGYTF
TGCGCCAGCAGCCATTCAGGGGACAGCTATGGCTACACCTTC
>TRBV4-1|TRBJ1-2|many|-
CASSQDLTFISGYTF
TGCGCCAGCAGCCAAGATCTGACTTTTATCAGTGGCTACACCTTC
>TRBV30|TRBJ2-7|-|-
CAWSPGHFSYEQYF
TGTGCCTGGAGTCCTGGACACTTCTCCTACGAGCAGTACTTC
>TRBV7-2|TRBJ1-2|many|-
CASSLRQYGYTF
TGTGCCAGCAGCCTCCGACAATATGGCTACACCTTC
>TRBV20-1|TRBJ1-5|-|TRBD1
CSASVGTGLGPQHF
TGCAGTGCTAGTGTAGGGACAGGGCTCGGTCCCCAGCATTTT
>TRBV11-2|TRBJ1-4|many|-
CASSSRSQSEKLFF
TGTGCCAGCAGCTCGCGGTCCCAATCTGAAAAACTGTTTTTT
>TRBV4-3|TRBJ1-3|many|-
CASSQVTKSSGNTIYF
TGCGCCAGCAGCCAAGTTACGAAGAGCTCTGGAAACACCATATATTTT
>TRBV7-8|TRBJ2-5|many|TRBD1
CASSFQGAGRETQYF
TGTGCCAGCAGCTTTCAGGGGGCTGGTAGAGAGACCCAGTACTTC
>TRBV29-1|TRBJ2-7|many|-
CSVRNRDYGEQYF
TGCAGCGTCCGAAACAGGGATTACGGGGAGCAGTACTTC
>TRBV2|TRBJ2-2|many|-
CASRDTGTLSGELFF
TGTGCCAGCAGGGATACCGGGACCCTCAGCGGGGAGCTGTTTTTT
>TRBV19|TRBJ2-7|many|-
CASSIELRRSYEQYF
TGTGCCAGTAGTATAGAACTACGTAGATCCTACGAGCAGTACTTC
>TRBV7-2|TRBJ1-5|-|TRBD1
CANSLEGAGELGDQPQHF
TGTGCCAACAGCCTGGAGGGGGCCGGTGAGCTTGGAGATCAGCCCCAGCATTTT
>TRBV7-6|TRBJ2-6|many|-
CASSLEALPGANVLTF
TGTGCCAGCAGCTTAGAAGCCCTCCCTGGGGCCAACGTCCTGACTTTC
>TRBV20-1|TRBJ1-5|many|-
CSASDGSGNQPQHF
TGCAGTGCTAGTGACGGATCTGGCAATCAGCCCCAGCATTTT
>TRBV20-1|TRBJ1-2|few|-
CSVPQRGYGYTF
TGCAGTGTACCACAGCGAGGCTATGGCTACACCTTC
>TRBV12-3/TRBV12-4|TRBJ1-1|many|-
CASSFFSTANTEAFF
TGTGCCAGCAGTTTTTTCTCGACAGCCAACACTGAAGCTTTCTTT
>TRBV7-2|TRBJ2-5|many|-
CASSSTWGVETQYF
TGTGCCAGCAGCTCGACTTGGGGGGTAGAGACCCAGTACTTC
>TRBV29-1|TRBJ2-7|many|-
CSVEDLEYEQYF
TGCAGCGTTGAAGATCTGGAGTACGAGCAGTACTTC
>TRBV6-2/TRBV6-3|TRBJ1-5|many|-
CASSPPSLGNQPQHF
TGTGCCAGCAGTCCCCCGAGCCTCGGCAATCAGCCCCAGCATTTT
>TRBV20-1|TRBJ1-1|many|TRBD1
CSARPLDRGPTEAFF
TGCAGTGCTAGACCCCTGGACAGGGGACCCACTGAAGCTTTCTTT
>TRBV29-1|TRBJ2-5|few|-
CSARPGTQYF
TGCAGCGCCCGACCGGGGACCCAGTACTTC
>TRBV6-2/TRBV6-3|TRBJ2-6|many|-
CASSYYAPAGANVLTF
TGTGCCAGCAGTTATTATGCACCGGCTGGGGCCAACGTCCTGACTTTC
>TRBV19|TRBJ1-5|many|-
CASSILDIGNQPQHF
TGTGCCAGTAGTATCCTTGACATAGGCAATCAGCCCCAGCATTTT
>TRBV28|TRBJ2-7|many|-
CASSLLQGFSTYEQYF
TGTGCCAGCAGTCTTCTTCAGGGATTCTCCACCTACGAGCAGTACTTC
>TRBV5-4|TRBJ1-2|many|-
CASSSPRRDYGYTF
TGTGCCAGCAGCTCGCCTCGCAGGGACTATGGCTACACCTTC
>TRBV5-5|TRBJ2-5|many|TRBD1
CASSLRLGQGRETQYF
TGTGCCAGCAGCTTAAGGTTGGGACAGGGCCGGGAGACCCAGTACTTC
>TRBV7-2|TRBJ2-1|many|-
CASSLVGGGNEQFF
TGTGCCAGCAGCTTAGTGGGAGGGGGCAATGAGCAGTTCTTC
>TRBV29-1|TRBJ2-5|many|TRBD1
CSVEDGTGVLETQYF
TGCAGCGTTGAAGATGGGACAGGGGTGTTAGAGACCCAGTACTTC
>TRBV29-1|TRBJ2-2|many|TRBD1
CSARGGDRVTGELFF
TGCAGCGCCAGGGGTGGGGACAGGGTAACCGGGGAGCTGTTTTTT
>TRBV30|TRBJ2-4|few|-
CAWGRGARNIQYF
TGTGCCTGGGGTAGAGGGGCCAGGAACATTCAGTACTTC
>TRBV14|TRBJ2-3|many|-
CASSPGPGTDTQYF
TGTGCCAGCAGCCCTGGACCGGGCACAGATACGCAGTATTTT
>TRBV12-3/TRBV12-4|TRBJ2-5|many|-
CASSLGRIQETQYF
TGTGCCAGCAGTCTGGGACGGATCCAAGAGACCCAGTACTTC
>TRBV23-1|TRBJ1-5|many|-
CASSQLGTPRGSQPQHF
TGCGCCAGCAGTCAATTAGGAACTCCCAGGGGATCCCAGCCCCAGCATTTT
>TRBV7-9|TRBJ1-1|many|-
CASSLQTPRGTEAFF
TGTGCCAGCAGCTTACAGACCCCCCGGGGCACTGAAGCTTTCTTT
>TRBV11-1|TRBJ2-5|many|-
CASSHPDYQETQYF
TGTGCCAGCAGCCATCCGGACTACCAAGAGACCCAGTACTTC
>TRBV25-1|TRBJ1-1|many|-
CASSEWGNTEAFF
TGTGCCAGCAGTGAATGGGGGAACACTGAAGCTTTCTTT
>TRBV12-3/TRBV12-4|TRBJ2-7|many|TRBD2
CASSWTSGGLSYEQYF
TGTGCCAGCAGCTGGACTAGCGGGGGACTATCCTACGAGCAGTACTTC
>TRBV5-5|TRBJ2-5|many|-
CASSQGPVIQETQYF
TGTGCCAGCAGCCAAGGACCGGTAATTCAAGAGACCCAGTACTTC
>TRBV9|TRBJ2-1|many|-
CASSVGGSYNEQFF
TGTGCCAGCAGCGTAGGGGGGTCCTACAATGAGCAGTTCTTC
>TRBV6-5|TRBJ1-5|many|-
CASSYSGDQPQHF
TGTGCCAGCAGTTACTCAGGGGATCAGCCCCAGCATTTT
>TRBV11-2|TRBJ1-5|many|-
CASSLSLDQPQHF
TGTGCCAGCAGCTTATCTCTAGATCAGCCCCAGCATTTT
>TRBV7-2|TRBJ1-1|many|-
CASSSPKRRRDTEAFF
TGTGCCAGCAGCTCACCCAAGAGACGGAGGGACACTGAAGCTTTCTTT